This TCR beta chain derives from a study of CD8+CD57+ T cells in acquired aplastic anemia. Study-wide context: Sorted CD4+ and CD8+ cells gave an average of roughly 3.5 ug of DNA.

This clonotype was detected a few times. Its antigen remains unknown. Genomic DNA templated the TCR beta VDJ and CDR3 profiling. MiXCR, applied by TCRdb to the reads, yields one record per CDR3 protein. The table shows about 200,000 distinct CDR3 sequences, with more than 55% occurring only once. Patients chosen for sequencing had shown CD8+CD57+ cell expansion by flow cytometry. CDR1 is KGHDR, CDR2 SFDVKD, per germline. The V and J ends lost 0 bases and 9 bases respectively, with 8 bases between them. The CDR3 has 13 amino acids. Study-level findings and limits: Patients shared about 30 CD8+ CDR3 sequences with controls.

V is TRBV24-1 and J is TRBJ1-5; D is unresolved. The specimen sequenced was sorted CD4+, CD8+, or CD8+CD57+ T cells (not recorded which) from PBMCs. This receptor was obtained from a human donor with aplastic anemia. This chain's CDR3 is CATSDLSTSPQHF. The CDR3 nucleotides read TGTGCCACCAGTGATTTGTCAACCTCGCCCCAGCATTTT.